These T cell receptor beta chains were read from a single sample in a study of PD-1 blockade in mismatch repair-deficient tumors. Produced via immunoSEQ multiplex PCR; TCRdb's table is partial and in-frame only. The sample contains tens of thousands of clones, approximately 81% of which appear only once. Sequences were derived from peripheral blood, sampled about 76 weeks after starting pembrolizumab. The receptors were gathered from an adult with mismatch repair-deficient cancer. The CDR3 runs from the conserved cysteine through the conserved F or W. D genes are given only for firm matches. Size values are once, few and many counts, or a class for expanded clones, and some rows have none.

16,TRBJ1-5,TRBD1,.,TRBV6-1,TGTGCCAGCAGTGAAGGACAGGGTCGTGGCAATCAGCCCCAGCATTTT,CASSEGQGRGNQPQHF
13,TRBJ2-4,.,.,TRBV10-3,TGTGCCATCAGTGAGTCGTCAGAAAACATTCAGTACTTC,CAISESSENIQYF
17,TRBJ2-6,TRBD1,once,TRBV5-1,TGCGCCAGCAGCGGACTGACAGGGGGCGGTGGGGCCAACGTCCTGACTTTC,CASSGLTGGGGANVLTF
16,TRBJ1-2,TRBD1,.,TRBV5-6,TGTGCCAGCAGCGAAGGACCCGGGACAGGGAATCTTCCCTACACCTTC,CASSEGPGTGNLPYTF
17,TRBJ2-1,.,.,TRBV21-1,TGTGCCAGCAGCAAGGTCGTTGCCACCCCCCCCTACAATGAGCAGTTCTTC,CASSKVVATPPYNEQFF
15,TRBJ2-1,TRBD2,.,TRBV2,TGTGCCAGCTGGGACAGACTAGCGGGAGGGGATGAGCAGTTCTTC,CASWDRLAGGDEQFF
15,TRBJ2-1,.,.,TRBV2,TGTGCCAGCAGTGAAGGGAGAAGCTCCTACAATGAGCAGTTCTTC,CASSEGRSSYNEQFF
15,TRBJ1-1,.,.,TRBV11-2,TGTGCCAGCAGCGACCCTCGTGGGGCAGACACTGAAGCTTTCTTT,CASSDPRGADTEAFF
16,TRBJ2-3,TRBD2,.,TRBV5-1,TGCGCCAGCAGACTAGCGGGAGGGGCAGGCACAGATACGCAGTATTTT,CASRLAGGAGTDTQYF
15,TRBJ2-1,.,.,TRBV5-1,TGCGCCAGCAGCTTGGGCCTAGGAGGAAACAATGAGCAGTTCTTC,CASSLGLGGNNEQFF
16,TRBJ2-7,TRBD1,.,TRBV7-8,TGTGCCAGCAGTCGAACCCGATGGGACAGGGCCTTTGAGCAGTACTTC,CASSRTRWDRAFEQYF
13,TRBJ2-6,.,.,TRBV4-3,TGCGCCAGCAGCCAATCTGGGGCCAACGTCCTGACTTTC,CASSQSGANVLTF
16,TRBJ2-1,TRBD2,.,TRBV9,TGTGCCAGCAGCAACAAAGCGGGAGGGCCCTACAATGAGCAGTTCTTC,CASSNKAGGPYNEQFF
12,TRBJ2-7,.,.,TRBV5-6,TGTGCCAGCAGCTTGGGGCACTACGAGCAGTACTTC,CASSLGHYEQYF
14,TRBJ1-5,TRBD1,.,TRBV5-8,TGTGCCAGCAGCGGGGACAGGGTCAATCAGCCCCAGCATTTT,CASSGDRVNQPQHF
15,TRBJ2-2,TRBD2,.,TRBV7-2,TGTGCCAGCAGCCCCGGACTAGGCGGAACCGGGGAGCTGTTTTTT,CASSPGLGGTGELFF
13,TRBJ2-5,TRBD1,once,TRBV29-1,TGCAGCGTCACCGGGACAGGGGACGGGACCCAGTACTTC,CSVTGTGDGTQYF
14,TRBJ2-7,TRBD2,.,TRBV9,TGTGCCAGCAGCGTCGATAGCGGGACCTACGAGCAGTACTTC,CASSVDSGTYEQYF
13,TRBJ1-1,.,.,TRBV6-6,TGTGCCAGCAGTTACTCGGCAAACACTGAAGCTTTCTTT,CASSYSANTEAFF
13,TRBJ2-3,TRBD1,.,TRBV29-1,TGCAGCGTTCCCCCATCTGGACAGGGGATGCAGTATTTT,CSVPPSGQGMQYF
15,TRBJ2-1,TRBD1,.,TRBV5-8,TGTGCCAGCAGCGCGGGGACAGGATCCTACAATGAGCAGTTCTTC,CASSAGTGSYNEQFF
12,TRBJ1-1,.,.,TRBV29-1,TGCAGCGTAGCTTGGACGGATCGTGAAGCTTTCTTT,CSVAWTDREAFF
19,TRBJ2-2,TRBD2,.,TRBV7-9,TGTGCCAGCAGCTTAATACGCCTAGCGGGAAAGTCGAACACCGGGGAGCTGTTTTTT,CASSLIRLAGKSNTGELFF
12,TRBJ1-2,.,.,TRBV7-8,TGTGCCAGCAGCGGGTACCGCTATGGCTACACCTTC,CASSGYRYGYTF
15,TRBJ2-1,.,.,TRBV18,TGTGCCAGCTCACCGGCCGGGACTGGATACAATGAGCAGTTCTTC,CASSPAGTGYNEQFF
11,TRBJ2-1,.,medium-sized,TRBV9,TGTGCCAGCAGCGTAAATTCGGAGCAGTTCTTC,CASSVNSEQFF
16,TRBJ2-7,.,.,TRBV4-2,TGTGCCAGCAGCCAAGGGGACTTGGACGTAGACTACGAGCAGTACTTC,CASSQGDLDVDYEQYF
17,TRBJ1-1,TRBD1,.,TRBV27,TGTGCCAGCAGTTTTTTCCCCAGGACAGGGCGGGGAACTGAAGCTTTCTTT,CASSFFPRTGRGTEAFF
15,TRBJ2-7,.,.,TRBV7-9,TGTGCCAGCAGCTATGGTAGGGGGTCTACCTACGAGCAGTACTTC,CASSYGRGSTYEQYF
14,TRBJ1-2,TRBD1,.,TRBV7-6,TGTGCCAGCAGCCCCGGACAGGGGGTGACCGGCTACACCTTC,CASSPGQGVTGYTF
14,TRBJ2-2,TRBD1,once,TRBV30,TGTGCCTGGAGTAGACAGGGGGCGGCCGGGGAGCTGTTTTTT,CAWSRQGAAGELFF
15,TRBJ2-1,.,.,TRBV7-2,TGTGCCAGCAGCCCCTGGGAGGGGGCTTGGAATGAGCAGTTCTTC,CASSPWEGAWNEQFF
15,TRBJ2-7,TRBD1,.,TRBV2,TGTGCCAGCAGCGGATCCGGGACAGGGTTCTACGAGCAGTACTTC,CASSGSGTGFYEQYF
15,TRBJ1-2,TRBD1,.,TRBV27,TGTGCCAGCAGATTGTCGGACAGGGCTAACTATGGCTACACCTTC,CASRLSDRANYGYTF
15,TRBJ1-1,TRBD1,.,TRBV5-6,TGTGCCAGCAGCACCCGAACGACAGGGGGGACTGAAGCTTTCTTT,CASSTRTTGGTEAFF
15,TRBJ2-7,TRBD2,few,TRBV27,TGTGCCAGCAGTCTGCGAGCGGGAGCAAACTACGAGCAGTACTTC,CASSLRAGANYEQYF
17,TRBJ2-6,TRBD2,.,TRBV7-9,TGTGCCAGCAGCTTAGGGCTAGCGGGTTTTGGGGCCAACGTCCTGACTTTC,CASSLGLAGFGANVLTF
16,TRBJ2-2,TRBD2,.,TRBV11-1,TGTGCCAGCAGCTCCATAGGGAGGGAACTCGCCGGGGAGCTGTTTTTT,CASSSIGRELAGELFF
16,TRBJ2-3,TRBD2,.,TRBV9,TGTGCCAGCAGCGCGCTAGGACTAGCCTTCCCAGATACGCAGTATTTT,CASSALGLAFPDTQYF
13,TRBJ2-5,.,.,TRBV21-1,TGTGCCAGCAGCAAAGACAGCCAAGAGACCCAGTACTTC,CASSKDSQETQYF
13,TRBJ2-2,.,.,TRBV30,TGTGCCTGGAGTGTACAAGGGGTCGGGGAGCTGTTTTTT,CAWSVQGVGELFF
16,TRBJ1-1,.,.,TRBV5-8,TGTGCCAGCAGCTTGGTACTTCGGGGAATGAACACTGAAGCTTTCTTT,CASSLVLRGMNTEAFF
19,TRBJ1-1,.,.,TRBV28,TGTGCCAGCAGTTTCCGTAGACGGATAAAAACCTTCATGAACACTGAAGCTTTCTTT,CASSFRRRIKTFMNTEAFF
15,TRBJ2-2,.,once,TRBV7-3,TGTGCCAGCAGCTTAAACTATGATGGCACCGGGGAGCTGTTTTTT,CASSLNYDGTGELFF